Listed here are 7 T cell receptor beta chains from one sample, sequenced in a study of cytomegalovirus exposure and HLA in healthy donors. PCR primers comprised 60 Vbeta and 13 Jbeta primers. Assay: immunoSEQ multiplex PCR; the TCRdb copy retains only in-frame clones and omits some. Of some 190,000 clones detected, about 77% appear once; the ten largest clones hold about 3%. Sequenced: PBMCs. The receptor set was obtained from a female donor in good health and CMV-seronegative.

The gene calls are TRBV23-1 and TRBJ2-5; 9 nucleotides agree with TRBD1. TRBV23-1 belongs to the ORF category, with a function that is uncertain. Germline trimming cut 6 bases from V and 4 bases from J; bases unmatched to any gene: 12. This CDR3 comprises 16 residues. The CDR3 DNA reads as TGCGCCAGCAGAACCGGGACAGGGAGGTTGGTAGAGACCCAGTACTTC. This codes for CASRTGTGRLVETQYF.

The chain has TRBV5-4 and TRBJ2-3; D is perhaps TRBD2 (5 bases). V was trimmed by 4 bases and J by 3 bases, leaving 15 bases between them. There are 15 residues in the CDR3. Germline V CDR1 and CDR2: SGHNT, YYREEE (reference sequence). CDR3 DNA: TGTGCCAGCAGCCGCGCGGGTGATCCGACAGATACGCAGTATTTT. Residues: CASSRAGDPTDTQYF.

V gene TRBV7-7 combines with J gene TRBJ2-1; D is unresolved. This CDR3 has 16 amino acids. V shed 5 bases and J shed 1 base, with 15 bases lying between them. Germline loops: CDR1 SSHAT, CDR2 FNYEAQ (reference sequence). For the CDR3, the DNA is TGTGCCAGCAGCCCTGCAAGTGCCAGTTCCTACAATGAGCAGTTCTTC. This codes for CASSPASASSYNEQFF.

For the CDR3, the DNA is TGTGCCAGCAGTTACCCACTAGCGGGAGGGCTCTACGAGCAGTACTTC. It codes for CASSYPLAGGLYEQYF. V is TRBV6-6 and J is TRBJ2-7; 13 positions agree with TRBD2. Trimming took 2 bases from V and 3 from J; bases not matched to a gene: 4. This CDR3 region has 16 residues. Germline V gene sequence: CDR1 MNHNY, CDR2 SVGAGI (reference sequence).

This chain uses TRBV2 with TRBJ2-7; no definite D call. V gave up 8 bases and J gave up 0 bases, with 11 bases separating them. The CDR3 runs 13 residues. In germline, CDR1 is SNHLY, CDR2 FYNNEI. CDR3: CASDEVSSYEQYF. The CDR3 nucleotides are TGTGCCAGCGATGAGGTTAGCTCCTACGAGCAGTACTTC.

This clone was observed a few times. CDR3 region: CASNNPGGNYGYTF. In DNA form, the CDR3 reads TGTGCCAGTAATAACCCAGGGGGCAACTATGGCTACACCTTC. The chain couples TRBV19 to TRBJ1-2, with TRBD1 matching 8 bases. CDR1 is LNHDA, CDR2 SQIVND, per germline (reference sequence). V lost 7 bases and J lost 2; bases outside the gene matches: 6. This CDR3 comprises 14 residues. Variable domain in full (rest from reference TRBV19 and TRBJ1-2): DGGITQSPKYLFRKEGQNVTLSCEQNLNHDAMYWYRQDPGQGLRLIYYSQIVNDFQKGDIAEGYSVSREKKESFPLTVTSAQKNPTAFYLCASNNPGGNYGYTFGSGTRLTVV.

The V and J genes are TRBV7-2 and TRBJ2-1; 9 nucleotides match TRBD2. The CDR3 is made up of 15 amino acids. Trimming at V came to 1 base and at J to 6 bases, leaving 4 bases not matched to a gene. Germline V CDR1 and CDR2: SGHTA, FQGNSA. Here the CDR3 DNA reads TGTGCCAGCAGCTTAGGGCTAGCGGGATTCAATGAGCAGTTCTTC. It yields the protein CASSLGLAGFNEQFF.